This TCR beta chain was identified during a study of T cells after yellow fever vaccination. Study-wide findings and caveats: Weaker in magnitude, the secondary response showed a faster peak on day 5 versus 15. Detected again after the booster were most primary-vaccination clones, at about 96% CD4 and 88% CD8. Researchers cautioned that FACS-sorted repertoires could harbor abundant clonotypes contaminating from the bulk population. A minor fraction of clonotypes spanned both CD4 and CD8 compartments.

This clonotype occurred a few times. The target antigen is unknown. The V gene's germline CDR1 is LGHNA and CDR2 YSLEER. CDR3 length equals 15 residues. The V end was cut by 4 bases, the J end by 2 bases, with 14 bases between. TCRdb reprocessed the 5' RACE reads via MiXCR and lists one record per CDR3 protein. The sample includes 300,000 or so distinct CDR3 sequences, 7% to 9% of them seen just once. This specimen consisted of PBMCs, obtained 45 days after the first yellow fever vaccination. The TCR comes from a man aged 18 to 29 who received the YFV17D yellow fever vaccine. The rearrangement links TRBV4-3 to TRBJ1-1; the D gene is possibly TRBD1 (6 bases). The chain's CDR3 is CASSPQTGRNTEAFF. In DNA, the CDR3 is TGCGCCAGCAGCCCCCAAACAGGGCGTAACACTGAAGCTTTCTTT.